Presented here are 26 T cell receptor beta chains from one specimen sequenced in a study of radiation and T cells in renal cell carcinoma (dated by TCRdb to 2020 to 2022). In light of the paper, this sample's time point label describes: blood 2 weeks post-SBRT. The treatment or condition label here, explained by the study, means: 15 Gy SBRT to primary tumor, nephrectomy 4 weeks later. The library was obtained by the immunoSEQ multiplex PCR assay. TCRdb holds this immuneACCESS table with in-frame rearrangements only. Some clones are missing; in checked studies, unresolved V genes explain under half, and the rest has no known cause. The table for this sample lists some 130,000 clones; approximately 75% of them were counted only once. The top ten hold approximately 2% of the sample. The input for sequencing was blood, taken from a patient whose treatment included radiotherapy and nephrectomy. All receptors come from a woman aged 55 to 70 with renal cell carcinoma.

A word on this clone: An end of the junction does not agree with germline; a read error may underlie this. The chain recombines TRBV7-7 with TRBJ2-3; TRBD2 matches at 8 bases. This CDR3 is built from 17 residues. In germline, CDR1 is SSHAT, CDR2 FNYEAQ (reference sequence). The DNA for the CDR3 is TGTGCTAGCAGCTTAGGGGTAGCGGGGTCCCTCACAGATACGCAGTATTTT. It yields the protein CASSLGVAGSLTDTQYF.

The CDR3 region is CASSLWGSGQVYEQYF. In DNA, the CDR3 is TGTGCCAGCAGTTTATGGGGCTCGGGACAGGTTTACGAGCAGTACTTC. The chain recombines TRBV28 with TRBJ2-7; TRBD1 matches 8 bases. Trimming cost V 0 bases and J 4 bases; bases outside gene matches: 8. Germline CDR1 reads MDHEN; CDR2 reads SYDVKM. The CDR3 is 16 amino acids. Filled out from reference TRBV28 and TRBJ2-7, the complete variable domain reads DVKVTQSSRYLVKRTGEKVFLECVQDMDHENMFWYRQDPGLGLRLIYFSYDVKMKEKGDIPEGYSVSREKKERFSLILESASTNQTSMYLCASSLWGSGQVYEQYFGPGTRLTVT.

This chain connects TRBV5-4 to TRBJ2-6; D is perhaps TRBD2 (6 bases). CDR1 and CDR2 from the germline V gene are SGHNT and YYREEE (reference sequence). The CDR3 is 17 amino acids. V was trimmed by 4 bases and J by 2 bases, leaving 16 bases between them. The CDR3 spells CASSGEVGVPGANVLTF. CDR3 in DNA: TGTGCCAGCAGCGGGGAGGTCGGGGTTCCTGGGGCCAACGTCCTGACTTTC.

The rearrangement joins TRBV7-2 to TRBJ2-7; TRBD1 matches at 8 bases. Germline CDR1 and CDR2: SGHTA and FQGNSA. J gave up 5 bases and V 1 base, and 4 bases lay outside the gene matches. The CDR3 consists of 14 residues. The CDR3 region is CASSLGAGGNEQYF. The CDR3 DNA reads TGTGCCAGCAGCTTAGGCGCAGGGGGCAACGAGCAGTACTTC.

This clone was found once. V is TRBV6-1 and J is TRBJ2-3; D perhaps matches TRBD1 (5 bases). The V end was cut by 6 bases, the J end by 12 bases, with 16 bases between. CDR3 size: 12 residues. The germline CDR1 and CDR2 sequences are MNHNS and SASEGT. The CDR3: CASRESGQAQYF. The CDR3 coding sequence is TGTGCCAGCAGGGAATCTGGACAAGCCCAGTATTTT.

The rearrangement joins TRBV6-6 to TRBJ2-3, with D maybe TRBD2 (5 bases). V dropped 6 bases and J dropped 2 bases, with 15 bases sitting between them. Germline V gene lookup returns CDR1 MNHNY and CDR2 SVGAGI (reference sequence). This CDR3 spans 15 amino acids. CDR3 DNA: TGTGCCAGCAGGGCCGACTACTCCCTCACAGATACGCAGTATTTT. This encodes CASRADYSLTDTQYF.

The rearrangement links TRBV5-5 to TRBJ2-7, with D perhaps TRBD1 (6 bases). From germline, CDR1 is SGHKS and CDR2 YYEKEE (reference sequence). Trimming stripped 3 bases from V and 2 bases from J, with 12 bases between. The CDR3 is made up of 14 amino acids. This CDR3 is CASSSGTTTYEQYF. The CDR3 DNA follows: TGTGCCAGCAGCTCCGGGACAACGACCTACGAGCAGTACTTC.

In this sample, this clone turned up many times. The chain has TRBV5-1 and TRBJ1-1; TRBD1 is a possible D gene (5 bases). The CDR3 is made up of 15 amino acids. Deletions cut 4 bases from V and 0 bases from J, with 13 bases between. Per germline, CDR1 SGHRS and CDR2 YFSETQ. In nucleotides, the CDR3 is TGCGCCAGCAGCCGGGGCCCGGGGGTGAACACTGAAGCTTTCTTT. Amino acid sequence: CASSRGPGVNTEAFF.

This clone was recorded only once. The chain has TRBV4-2 and TRBJ1-1; tentative D call: TRBD1 (5 bases). With 0 bases removed from V and 0 bases from J, the gap between germline ends came to 8 bases. In germline, CDR1 is LGHNA, CDR2 YNFKEQ. The CDR3 runs to 15 residues. CDR3 residues: CASSQEAGMNTEAFF. In DNA form, the CDR3 reads TGTGCCAGCAGCCAAGAAGCAGGGATGAACACTGAAGCTTTCTTT.

This clone came up a few times. The V and J genes are TRBV27 and TRBJ1-5; 11 bases match TRBD1. The CDR3 has 14 amino acids. The germline CDR1 and CDR2 sequences are MNHEY and SMNVEV (reference sequence). The junction had 7 bases not matched to a gene; V was cut back by 8 bases and J by 7 bases. Here the CDR3 DNA reads TGTGCCAGCGGACAGGGGGCGCCGAAGCAGCCCCAGCATTTT. It is translated as CASGQGAPKQPQHF.

CDR3 nucleotide sequence: TGTGCCAGCAGTTCTCTCATGCTCCCGGGGGCGTCTTCCTACAATGAGCAGTTCTTC. Its protein product is CASSSLMLPGASSYNEQFF. This chain joins TRBV28 and TRBJ2-1; TRBD1 or TRBD2 may be the D gene (6 bases each). Trimming shortened V by 4 bases and J by 1 base, and 23 bases separated the two germline ends. The CDR3 covers 19 residues. Germline lookup yields CDR1 MDHEN and CDR2 SYDVKM.

The J gene is TRBJ1-2, the V gene TRBV19; no definite D call. The germline V gene encodes CDR1 LNHDA and CDR2 SQIVND (reference sequence). The length of the CDR3 is 13 residues. Trimming removed 4 bases from V and 2 bases from J, with 8 bases in between. The CDR3, as DNA: TGTGCCAGTAGTAGCCAACCGAACTATGGCTACACCTTC. Translation gives CASSSQPNYGYTF.

V and J are TRBV5-6 and TRBJ1-3; 7 nucleotides line up with TRBD1. V lost 4 bases, J lost 2 bases, and 6 bases stayed unmatched. CDR3 length: 15 residues. The germline CDR1 and CDR2 sequences are SGHDT and YYEEEE. CDR3 nucleotide sequence: TGTGCCAGCAGCGAAGGAACAGGGGCTGGAAACACCATATATTTT. It yields the protein CASSEGTGAGNTIYF.

This chain joins TRBV19 and TRBJ2-1; D uncertain. The germline gives CDR1 LNHDA, CDR2 SQIVND (reference sequence). This CDR3 comprises 17 residues. V lost 5 bases, J lost 0 bases, and 17 bases lay in between. The CDR3 nucleotides are TGTGCCAGTAGTCATCTTAGTGGGCCTAGCTCCTACAATGAGCAGTTCTTC. Protein: CASSHLSGPSSYNEQFF. The variable domain in full, completed from reference TRBV19 and TRBJ2-1, reads DGGITQSPKYLFRKEGQNVTLSCEQNLNHDAMYWYRQDPGQGLRLIYYSQIVNDFQKGDIAEGYSVSREKKESFPLTVTSAQKNPTAFYLCASSHLSGPSSYNEQFFGPGTRLTVL.

The chain joins TRBV7-3 to TRBJ2-1, with 10 positions matching TRBD2. Per the germline V gene, CDR1 is SGHTA and CDR2 is FQGTGA. The ends lost 3 bases at V and 0 bases at J; junction bases unmatched: 14. The CDR3 is 20 amino acids. The CDR3 region is CASSLEISGGTLSSYNEQFF. The CDR3 nucleotides read TGTGCCAGCAGCTTGGAGATTAGCGGGGGGACCTTAAGCTCCTACAATGAGCAGTTCTTC.

The V call is TRBV6-1, the J call TRBJ1-4, with D possibly TRBD1 on 5 matching bases. Trimming removed 8 bases at V and 4 bases at J, with 14 bases between. CDR1 is MNHNS, CDR2 SASEGT, per germline. This CDR3 comprises 14 residues. This CDR3 reads CASGQGSHNEKLFF. DNA of the CDR3: TGTGCCAGCGGGCAGGGCAGTCATAATGAAAAACTGTTTTTT.

The chain links TRBV6-1 to TRBJ2-7; 9 bases match TRBD2. Unmatched junction bases numbered 9, after V lost 4 bases and J lost 2 bases. The CDR3 consists of 16 residues. Germline CDR1 is MNHNS and CDR2 is SASEGT. This chain's CDR3 is CASSVLGLAGPYEQYF. The DNA of the CDR3 is TGTGCCAGCAGTGTGTTGGGGCTAGCGGGACCCTACGAGCAGTACTTC.

V and J are TRBV14 and TRBJ2-2; D gene unclear. CDR1 and CDR2 from the germline V gene are SGHDN and FVKESK. Trimming took off 4 bases at V and 8 bases at J, with 8 bases between the two ends. The CDR3 spans 12 residues. DNA of the CDR3: TGTGCCAGCAGCCCCCACCCAGGGGAGCTGTTTTTT. Residues: CASSPHPGELFF.

The gene calls are TRBV28 and TRBJ2-7, with 9 bases aligning to TRBD1. Per the germline V gene, CDR1 is MDHEN and CDR2 is SYDVKM. The ends lost 6 bases at V and 6 bases at J; junction bases unmatched: 9. CDR3 length: 14 amino acids. Here the CDR3 reads CASRGSGQGGEQYF. The CDR3, as DNA: TGTGCCAGCAGGGGATCGGGACAGGGTGGCGAGCAGTACTTC.

The chain employs TRBV27 and TRBJ2-7; TRBD2 agrees at 9 bases. The CDR3 is made up of 15 amino acids. The germline V gene has CDR1 MNHEY and CDR2 SMNVEV (reference sequence). After removal of 2 bases from V and 2 bases from J, the junction contained 4 bases not matched to a gene. The CDR3: CASSLRPSGTYEQYF. The CDR3 DNA follows: TGTGCCAGCAGTTTACGCCCTAGCGGGACCTACGAGCAGTACTTC.

This clone was counted only a few times. CDR3 DNA sequence: TGTGCCAGCAGCTTGGCGGGCCCCTCAGAAGCTTTCTTT. Translated: CASSLAGPSEAFF. V is TRBV7-3 and J is TRBJ1-1; no clear D gene. In germline, CDR1 is SGHTA, CDR2 FQGTGA. The CDR3 is 13 residues long. V lost 3 bases, J lost 8 bases, and 13 bases lay in between.

Comment on this clone: Other nucleotide sequences in the sample specify the same CDR3. The chain is built from TRBV5-4 and TRBJ2-1; TRBD2 matches 7 bases. The CDR3 is 15 amino acids. The germline CDR1 and CDR2 sequences are SGHNT and YYREEE (reference sequence). V shed 4 bases and J 0 bases; nucleotides not matched to a gene: 4. The DNA for the CDR3 is TGTGCCAGCAGCCTGCGGGGGAGCTCCTACAATGAGCAGTTCTTC. The encoded protein is CASSLRGSSYNEQFF.

The chain has TRBV6-1 and TRBJ2-7; weak D call: TRBD2 (6 bases). The CDR3 loop spans 12 amino acids. V lost 7 bases to trimming and J lost 6 bases, with 13 bases between them. Germline assignment: CDR1 MNHNS and CDR2 SASEGT. The CDR3 coding sequence is TGTGCCAGCACTCCCCCCGGGGGCGAGCAGTACTTC. Protein sequence: CASTPPGGEQYF.

The V and J genes are TRBV7-9 and TRBJ2-1; TRBD2 matches 11 bases. The germline V gene has CDR1 SEHNR and CDR2 FQNEAQ (reference sequence). The CDR3 length is 16 residues. Trimming removed 4 bases from V and 6 bases from J; junction bases left unmatched: 8. In nucleotides, the CDR3 is TGTGCCAGCAGCTCCCTAGCGGGGGGATGGGGCAATGAGCAGTTCTTC. Amino acids: CASSSLAGGWGNEQFF.

V gene TRBV2 combines with J gene TRBJ1-5; D gene ambiguous. Trimming left V 3 bases short and J 0 bases short, with 9 bases between. Germline CDR1 SNHLY, CDR2 FYNNEI. This CDR3 is built from 15 residues. The CDR3 is CASSEVSHSNQPQHF. CDR3 nucleotides: TGTGCCAGCAGTGAGGTTAGTCATAGCAATCAGCCCCAGCATTTT.

The rearrangement links TRBV25-1 to TRBJ2-7; either TRBD1 or TRBD2 may supply D (5 bases each). CDR1 is MGHDK and CDR2 is SYGVNS in the germline V gene. The ends were cut back, 4 bases at V and 2 bases at J, with 12 bases in the middle. This CDR3 has 14 residues. The CDR3 nucleotides are TGTGCCAGCAGTGCTACGGGACGGCCCTACGAGCAGTACTTC. This translates into CASSATGRPYEQYF.